The 23 T cell receptor beta chains listed next were all sequenced from one sample in a study of OX40 agonist ivuxolimab in advanced cancers. Here immunoSEQ multiplex PCR was the method, and the copy in TCRdb shows in-frame clones only, minus some. The table includes around 30,000 clones, approximately 86% detected once. The material was CD4+ or CD8+ T cells sorted from blood, obtained in a trial of the OX40 agonist ivuxolimab. The receptors here all came from an adult with an advanced solid tumor such as melanoma, head and neck, liver or kidney cancer.

The rearrangement joins TRBV5-1 to TRBJ2-1; possible D gene TRBD1, 5 bases. This CDR3 contains 15 residues. V lost 2 bases and J 3 bases, leaving 12 bases between the germline ends. Germline loops: CDR1 SGHRS, CDR2 YFSETQ. The CDR3 loop reads CASSFDSPFYNEQFF. As DNA, the CDR3 is TGCGCCAGCAGCTTCGACAGCCCGTTCTACAATGAGCAGTTCTTC.

V and J are TRBV7-9 and TRBJ2-3, with 12 bases matching TRBD2. The germline gives CDR1 SEHNR, CDR2 FQNEAQ (reference sequence). The CDR3 totals 14 residues. V was pared by 3 bases and J by 6 bases, with 1 base of the junction left unmatched. The CDR3 loop is CASSFTSGRDTQYF. The CDR3 nucleotides are TGTGCCAGCAGCTTTACTAGCGGGAGGGATACGCAGTATTTT.

The V gene is TRBV6-5, the J gene TRBJ1-2, with TRBD1 as a possible D gene (6 bases). CDR1 MNHEY and CDR2 SVGAGI come from the germline V gene. This CDR3 contains 12 residues. V lost 6 bases and J 8 bases, leaving 13 bases between the germline ends. The CDR3 DNA follows: TGTGCCAGCAGACAGGGACTTGGCGGCTACACCTTC. Translation: CASRQGLGGYTF.

The J gene is TRBJ2-2, the V gene TRBV7-8; maybe TRBD1 (5 bases). CDR1 is SGHVS and CDR2 is FQNEAQ in the germline V gene. Trimming left V 7 bases short and J 3 bases short, with 12 bases between. The CDR3 is made up of 14 amino acids. CDR3 in amino acids: CASNLIGDTGELFF. The CDR3 DNA reads TGTGCCAGCAACTTGATAGGGGACACCGGGGAGCTGTTTTTT.

V gene TRBV7-9 combines with J gene TRBJ2-7; 10 nucleotides align to TRBD1. The length of the CDR3 is 16 residues. Per the germline V gene, CDR1 is SEHNR and CDR2 is FQNEAQ (reference sequence). V lost 0 bases to trimming and J lost 6 bases; unmatched junction nucleotides: 8. CDR3 in amino acids: CASSLASRQGAVEQYF. The CDR3 DNA is TGTGCCAGCAGCTTAGCGTCGAGACAGGGGGCTGTCGAGCAGTACTTC.

In DNA form, the CDR3 reads TGTGCCAGCTGGAGTGTGGGCAGGGCAAACTATGGCTACACCTTC. Residues: CASWSVGRANYGYTF. The chain couples TRBV2 to TRBJ1-2, with a weak D call TRBD1 (5 bases). Germline V gene data show CDR1 as SNHLY and CDR2 as FYNNEI. The CDR3 is 15 residues long. The germline V and J ends were trimmed by 8 bases and 2 bases, with 18 bases remaining between them.

V usage is TRBV7-3 and J usage is TRBJ2-3, with no clear D. V lost 4 bases to trimming and J lost 3 bases, with 8 bases between them. The CDR3 covers 13 residues. Germline CDR1 SGHTA, CDR2 FQGTGA. The CDR3 here is CASSSSRTDTQYF. The CDR3 nucleotides read TGTGCCAGCAGCTCGTCCAGAACAGATACGCAGTATTTT.

The genes are TRBV19 and TRBJ2-1, with D maybe TRBD2 (6 bases). This CDR3 is built from 15 residues. V was cut by 5 bases and J by 3 bases, with 14 bases left in between. CDR1 is LNHDA and CDR2 is SQIVND in the germline V gene (reference sequence). The CDR3 nucleotides are TGTGCCAGTAGTCCCGGGTTAGCGGTCTACAATGAGCAGTTCTTC. Encoded protein: CASSPGLAVYNEQFF.

This chain joins TRBV7-9 and TRBJ1-2, with D perhaps TRBD1 (5 bases). The germline gives CDR1 SEHNR, CDR2 FQNEAQ (reference sequence). This CDR3 contains 15 residues. Trimming took off 5 bases at V and 0 bases at J, with 13 bases between the two ends. CDR3 nucleotides: TGTGCCAGCAGCCCAGCAGGGTTCGCTAACTATGGCTACACCTTC. Translated: CASSPAGFANYGYTF.

The chain carries TRBV6-5 and TRBJ1-2, with D maybe TRBD1 (5 bases). Germline CDR1 is MNHEY and CDR2 is SVGAGI. The CDR3 runs 12 residues. V lost 6 bases and J 7 bases, leaving 12 bases between the germline ends. The CDR3 sequence is CASRGTGGGYTF. The DNA of the CDR3 is TGTGCCAGCAGAGGGACGGGTGGTGGCTACACCTTC.

The chain uses TRBV2 and TRBJ2-5; D is possibly TRBD2 (6 bases). In germline, CDR1 is SNHLY, CDR2 FYNNEI. The CDR3 contains 13 residues. V gave up 8 bases and J gave up 2 bases, with 12 bases separating them. The CDR3 region is CASEVRGQETQYF. CDR3 DNA sequence: TGTGCCAGCGAGGTGCGGGGACAAGAGACCCAGTACTTC.

The chain joins TRBV5-1 to TRBJ2-5, with 11 bases matching TRBD2. J was trimmed by 0 bases and V by 2 bases; bases with no gene match: 3. CDR1 is SGHRS and CDR2 is YFSETQ in the germline V gene. The CDR3 extends over 16 amino acids. CDR3 amino acids: CASSFTSGGYQETQYF. In nucleotides, the CDR3 is TGCGCCAGCAGCTTCACTAGCGGGGGCTACCAAGAGACCCAGTACTTC. The variable domain in full, with the rest retrieved from reference TRBV5-1 and TRBJ2-5, is KAGVTQTPRYLIKTRGQQVTLSCSPISGHRSVSWYQQTPGQGLQFLFEYFSETQRNKGNFPGRFSGRQFSNSRSEMNVSTLELGDSALYLCASSFTSGGYQETQYFGPGTRLLVL.

The J gene is TRBJ1-5, the V gene TRBV7-6; 9 positions agree with TRBD1. The V segment lost 5 bases and the J segment 4 bases; nucleotides outside the gene matches: 3. Germline CDR1 SGHVS, CDR2 FNYEAQ. The CDR3 loop spans 14 amino acids. The CDR3 region has the DNA TGTGCCAGCAGCCCGGGGACAGGGAATCAGCCCCAGCATTTT. It encodes CASSPGTGNQPQHF.

In its sample, this clone ranks as medium-sized. The V and J genes are TRBV2 and TRBJ1-2; D is perhaps TRBD1 (6 bases). Germline loops: CDR1 SNHLY, CDR2 FYNNEI. The CDR3 consists of 15 residues. Trimming shortened V by 2 bases and J by 4 bases, and 14 bases separated the two germline ends. The CDR3 bases are TGTGCCAGCAGTGAATACGGACAGTCACCCTATGGCTACACCTTC. It yields the protein CASSEYGQSPYGYTF.

V and J are TRBV11-3 and TRBJ2-7; D ambiguous. V lost 0 bases and J lost 4, with 7 bases in between. Per germline, CDR1 SGHNT and CDR2 YENEEA. The CDR3 extends over 13 amino acids. CDR3 coding DNA: TGTGCCAGCAGCTTAGATTTGGTATACGAGCAGTACTTC. It encodes CASSLDLVYEQYF.

The chain employs TRBV28 and TRBJ2-7; D is unresolved. Trimming cost V 7 bases and J 7 bases, with 11 bases left between them. This CDR3 is 11 amino acids long. Germline assignment: CDR1 MDHEN and CDR2 SYDVKM. CDR3 nucleotide sequence: TGTGCCAGCACCCGGTTCTGGGAGCAGTACTTC. It specifies CASTRFWEQYF.

This clone was observed once. The rearrangement uses TRBV11-2 and TRBJ2-5, with 7 bases fitting TRBD1. Germline V CDR1 and CDR2: SGHAT, FQNNGV. The trim removed 4 bases at V and 9 bases at J, leaving 14 bases unmatched. CDR3 size: 15 residues. DNA of the CDR3: TGTGCCAGCAGCTCTCCCGGAAGGGGGCTTTGGGCCCAGTACTTC. It is translated as CASSSPGRGLWAQYF.

This sequence joins TRBV7-6 and TRBJ2-3, with D perhaps TRBD2 (5 bases). Per the germline V gene, CDR1 is SGHVS and CDR2 is FNYEAQ. With 1 base removed from V and 6 bases from J, the gap between germline ends came to 8 bases. The CDR3 covers 13 residues. The CDR3 nucleotides read TGTGCCAGCAGCTTAGAGTCTAGCGATACGCAGTATTTT. This gives the protein CASSLESSDTQYF.

This clone has only a few counts. The gene calls are TRBV10-3 and TRBJ2-7; a weak D match, TRBD2 (5 bases). CDR1 ENHRY and CDR2 SYGVKD come from the germline V gene. This CDR3 is 15 amino acids long. V shed 0 bases and J shed 3 bases, with 12 bases lying between them. This chain's CDR3 is CAISESGGGGYEQYF. Here the CDR3 DNA reads TGTGCCATCAGTGAGTCGGGTGGCGGAGGCTACGAGCAGTACTTC.

V usage is TRBV4-2 and J usage is TRBJ2-3; TRBD2 might be the D (6 bases). Germline lookup yields CDR1 LGHNA and CDR2 YNFKEQ. Trimming stripped 0 bases from V and 0 bases from J, with 13 bases between. The CDR3 length is 17 residues. CDR3 loop: CASSQETSLSSTDTQYF. The CDR3 DNA reads TGTGCCAGCAGCCAAGAAACTAGCCTGAGTAGCACAGATACGCAGTATTTT.

This clone showed up just a few times. This chain joins TRBV6-4 and TRBJ2-3; the match to TRBD1 covers 10 bases. The CDR3 runs to 14 residues. Germline V lookup: CDR1 MRHNA, CDR2 SNTAGT. The junction had 1 base not matched to a gene; V was cut back by 2 bases and J by 5 bases. Here the CDR3 DNA reads TGTGCCAGCAGTGACGGACAGGGGGGAGATACGCAGTATTTT. Protein product: CASSDGQGGDTQYF.

This clone appeared a few times. The chain is built from TRBV9 and TRBJ2-1; the D gene is possibly TRBD1 (5 bases). V shed 0 bases and J shed 4 bases, with 8 bases lying between them. The CDR3 runs 14 residues. The V gene's germline CDR1 is SGDLS and CDR2 YYNGEE. In DNA, the CDR3 is TGTGCCAGCAGCGTAGGGGGCGGTTACAATGAGCAGTTCTTC. Translation gives CASSVGGGYNEQFF.

The chain carries TRBV6-5 and TRBJ1-1; unclear D gene. CDR1 is MNHEY and CDR2 is SVGAGI in the germline V gene. Trimming left V 2 bases short and J 4 bases short, with 8 bases between. The CDR3 runs 13 residues. In DNA form, the CDR3 reads TGTGCCAGCAGTTACCTGGGGAGCACTGAAGCTTTCTTT. It translates to CASSYLGSTEAFF.